The 3 T cell receptor beta chains below all came from one sample that was sequenced in a study of identifying expanded T cells in peripheral blood. This table comes from immunoSEQ multiplex PCR, and its TCRdb copy is limited to in-frame clones, with some not included. The repertoire holds 70,000 to 100,000 clones, with roughly 90% as singletons. The sequenced sample was blood. These receptors were collected from a person aged 18 to 75 in good health.

The chain couples TRBV2 to TRBJ2-7; no firm D call. The CDR3 loop spans 14 amino acids. Germline lookup yields CDR1 SNHLY and CDR2 FYNNEI. The ends were cut back, 7 bases at V and 0 bases at J, with 13 bases in the middle. The CDR3 sequence is CASNKGSISYEQYF. CDR3 DNA: TGTGCCAGCAATAAGGGATCTATCTCCTACGAGCAGTACTTC.

The gene calls are TRBV18 and TRBJ1-1; unclear D gene. V lost 0 bases and J lost 3, with 5 bases in between. The CDR3 totals 13 residues. CDR1 KGHSH and CDR2 LQKENI come from the germline V gene. DNA for the CDR3: TGTGCCAGCTCACCACCAGGGTACACTGAAGCTTTCTTT. It specifies CASSPPGYTEAFF.

The chain has TRBV10-1 and TRBJ2-3; D perhaps matches TRBD1 (6 bases). The germline gives CDR1 WNHNN, CDR2 SYGVQD (reference sequence). V shed 6 bases and J shed 0 bases, with 13 bases lying between them. The CDR3 is 15 residues long. As DNA, the CDR3 is TGCGCCAGCAGCGACAGGTCTACTAGCACAGATACGCAGTATTTT. Amino acid sequence: CASSDRSTSTDTQYF.